This T cell receptor (beta chain) was documented in a study of regulatory T cells in long-lasting Graves disease. Overall study: For under 3 months, newly diagnosed Graves' patients had been taking antithyroid drugs.

This clonotype was seen ten or more times. Its antigen is unidentified. Findings of the study overall: Favored usage of TRBV28, TRBJ1-2 and TRBJ2-5 was recorded in persistent disease.

Trimming took 8 bases from V and 1 from J, leaving 2 bases between them. Germline V gives CDR1 SNHLY, CDR2 FYNNEI. This CDR3 is built from 10 residues. Libraries of TCR beta came from iRepertoire HTBI primers plus Arm-PCR of CDR3 regions. MiXCR, run by TCRdb on the multiplex PCR reads, gives a single entry per CDR3 protein. The sample comprises approximately 540,000 distinct CDR3 sequences, 9.5% to 15% of which are singletons, and around 10% rests with the top ten. The time point denotes: newly diagnosed GD, antithyroid drugs for less than 3 months. From PBMCs, RNA was extracted and then used to make the TCR library. The sample was also linked to a second study, of T cells in Graves' hyperthyroidism and ophthalmopathy. That study reports: When the TCR CDR3 underwent first-round RT-PCR, the HTBI primer set was used. Expanded thyroid clonotypes (above 0.001) were mostly also found in blood.

This sample comprised peripheral blood mononuclear cells (PBMCs), obtained at new diagnosis, from a patient treated with antithyroid drugs. The sequence was obtained from a woman aged 25-40 years with Graves disease. The chain links TRBV2 to TRBJ1-1, with D uncertain. The CDR3 here is CASGNTEAFF. Written as DNA, the CDR3 is TGTGCCAGCGGGAACACTGAAGCTTTCTTT.